The 5 T cell receptor beta chains below come from one sample, sequenced in a study of T cells after yellow fever vaccination. MiXCR was run by TCRdb on the 5' RACE reads, yielding one entry per CDR3 protein. The table lists 30,000 or so distinct CDR3 sequences, roughly 4.5% of them singletons. This material consisted of CD8+ T cells sorted from PBMCs, taken 5 days after the yellow fever booster vaccination. The receptor source for this set is a young man who received the YFV17D yellow fever vaccine.

There are many counts of this clonotype. The chain couples TRBV7-8 to TRBJ2-5; D uncertain. The germline V gene encodes CDR1 SGHVS and CDR2 FQNEAQ. The CDR3 sequence is 11 residues long. Trimming cost V 3 bases and J 4 bases, with 3 bases left between them. The CDR3 loop reads CASSLTETQYF. The CDR3 DNA is TGTGCCAGCAGCTTGACAGAGACCCAGTACTTC.

In this sample, this clonotype turned up many times. The chain combines TRBV12-3 or TRBV12-4 with TRBJ2-1, with D possibly TRBD1 on 5 matching bases. This CDR3 comprises 13 residues. V dropped 6 bases and J dropped 8 bases, with 14 bases sitting between them. CDR3 in amino acids: CASSWGGGDEQFF. DNA for the CDR3: TGTGCCAGCAGCTGGGGCGGCGGCGATGAGCAGTTCTTC.

At least ten counts were recorded for this clonotype. V gene TRBV7-9 combines with J gene TRBJ2-1, with 7 bases identical to TRBD1. CDR3 length equals 14 residues. Germline V gene data show CDR1 as SEHNR and CDR2 as FQNEAQ (reference sequence). The ends lost 0 bases at V and 9 bases at J; junction bases unmatched: 5. CDR3 protein: CASSLALQGSEQFF. The CDR3 region has the DNA TGTGCCAGCAGCTTAGCGCTACAGGGGTCTGAGCAGTTCTTC.

This clonotype was recorded many times. This chain uses TRBV5-1 with TRBJ2-3; 8 nucleotides agree with TRBD2. CDR1 is SGHRS and CDR2 is YFSETQ in the germline V gene. The V gene end was trimmed by 7 bases and the J gene end by 2 bases; junction bases not matched to a gene: 9. The CDR3 contains 15 residues. CDR3 sequence reads: CASGPTSGNTDTQYF. CDR3 sequence (DNA): TGCGCCAGCGGCCCAACTAGCGGAAACACAGATACGCAGTATTTT.

This clonotype was seen at least ten times. The rearrangement links TRBV4-3 to TRBJ2-1; 10 bases map to TRBD2. The germline V gene encodes CDR1 LGHNA and CDR2 YSLEER. V lost 0 bases to trimming and J lost 3 bases; unmatched junction nucleotides: 5. The CDR3 totals 17 residues. This CDR3 is CASSQDPTSGVYNEQFF. The DNA for the CDR3 is TGCGCCAGCAGCCAAGATCCCACTAGCGGGGTCTACAATGAGCAGTTCTTC.